The 15 T cell receptor beta chains given below trace back to one sample, sequenced in a study of T cell changes during pregnancy in multiple sclerosis. Sequencing used immunoSEQ multiplex PCR; TCRdb keeps in-frame clones, though not all of them. The sample has about 77,000 clones, 85% to 95% seen once. The sample here was peripheral blood, taken after pregnancy. All receptors come from a female donor in good health, enrolled as a control in a pregnancy study.

The chain combines TRBV30 with TRBJ1-3; D uncertain. CDR1 is GTSNPN and CDR2 is SVGIG in the germline V gene (reference sequence). The CDR3 is 14 amino acids. Trimming cost V 4 bases and J 2 bases, with 12 bases left between them. The chain's CDR3 is CAWNEGSPGNTIYF. DNA for the CDR3: TGTGCCTGGAACGAGGGTTCGCCTGGAAACACCATATATTTT.

The chain links TRBV5-6 to TRBJ2-6; D unresolved. Germline V CDR1 and CDR2: SGHDT, YYEEEE. The CDR3 loop spans 13 amino acids. V lost 5 bases to trimming and J lost 0 bases, with 3 bases between them. The CDR3: CASRHSGANVLTF. The CDR3, as DNA: TGTGCCAGCAGACACTCTGGGGCCAACGTCCTGACTTTC.

This sequence joins TRBV7-2 and TRBJ2-1; unclear D gene. Germline CDR1 and CDR2: SGHTA and FQGNSA. Trimming left V 9 bases short and J 0 bases short, with 9 bases between. The CDR3 sequence is 13 residues long. CDR3: CASRGSSYNEQFF. The CDR3 DNA reads TGTGCCAGTCGAGGTAGCTCCTACAATGAGCAGTTCTTC.

The gene calls are TRBV9 and TRBJ2-1; 9 positions agree with TRBD2. The V segment lost 4 bases and the J segment 0 bases; nucleotides outside the gene matches: 5. CDR1 is SGDLS, CDR2 YYNGEE, per germline. The CDR3 covers 16 residues. DNA of the CDR3: TGTGCCAGCAGCCAACTTAGCGGGAGCTCCTACAATGAGCAGTTCTTC. Residues: CASSQLSGSSYNEQFF.

The gene calls are TRBV2 and TRBJ1-2; the D is unclear. The V and J ends lost 2 bases and 7 bases respectively, with 8 bases between them. The CDR3 is 12 amino acids. Germline V gives CDR1 SNHLY, CDR2 FYNNEI. The CDR3 region is CASSETLGGYTF. The CDR3 DNA sequence: TGTGCCAGCAGTGAAACCCTCGGTGGCTACACCTTC.

The gene calls are TRBV9 and TRBJ2-7; 13 bases agree with TRBD2. CDR1 is SGDLS, CDR2 YYNGEE, per germline. Trimming at V came to 3 bases and at J to 6 bases, leaving 9 bases not matched to a gene. The CDR3 loop spans 16 amino acids. The CDR3 spells CASSAETSGRFGEQYF. CDR3 DNA: TGTGCCAGCAGCGCAGAGACTAGCGGGAGGTTCGGCGAGCAGTACTTC.

The V and J genes are TRBV2 and TRBJ1-1; TRBD1 matches 7 bases. CDR1 and CDR2 from the germline V gene are SNHLY and FYNNEI. The V and J ends lost 7 bases and 1 base, in that order; junction bases with no gene match: 6. The CDR3 consists of 14 residues. The CDR3 DNA sequence: TGTGCCAGCATCAACCACAGGGGGAACACTGAAGCTTTCTTT. Its protein is CASINHRGNTEAFF.

V and J are TRBV28 and TRBJ2-1; possible D gene TRBD2, 6 bases. The CDR3 is made up of 11 amino acids. The germline V and J ends were trimmed by 9 bases and 4 bases, with 7 bases remaining between them. CDR1 MDHEN and CDR2 SYDVKM come from the germline V gene. CDR3 bases: TGTGCCAGTCGGGGGTACAATGAGCAGTTCTTC. It yields the protein CASRGYNEQFF.

The chain links TRBV20-1 to TRBJ2-7, with 8 bases identical to TRBD2. The germline gives CDR1 DFQATT, CDR2 SNEGSKA (reference sequence). J gave up 6 bases and V 6 bases, and 4 bases lay outside the gene matches. The CDR3 loop spans 11 amino acids. The CDR3 nucleotides are TGCAGTGCCGTCACTAGCGGCGAGCAGTACTTC. Protein sequence: CSAVTSGEQYF.

V gene TRBV6-5 combines with J gene TRBJ2-7; tentatively, D is TRBD1 (6 bases). The CDR3 is 14 residues long. Per the germline V gene, CDR1 is MNHEY and CDR2 is SVGAGI. V was shortened by 0 bases and J by 2 bases, with 8 bases between the two germline ends. CDR3: CASSYSKGAYEQYF. The CDR3 region has the DNA TGTGCCAGCAGTTACTCGAAGGGGGCCTACGAGCAGTACTTC.

The chain has TRBV9 and TRBJ2-1; 8 bases line up with TRBD2. The V segment lost 0 bases and the J segment 7 bases; nucleotides outside the gene matches: 6. The CDR3 covers 15 residues. Germline-derived CDR1 and CDR2 are SGDLS and YYNGEE. As DNA, the CDR3 is TGTGCCAGCAGCGTAGTCTCGGGAGGGGGAAATGAGCAGTTCTTC. Its translation is CASSVVSGGGNEQFF.

The CDR3 protein is CSVERQGDTEAFF. DNA for the CDR3: TGCAGCGTTGAACGGCAGGGGGACACTGAAGCTTTCTTT. The genes are TRBV29-1 and TRBJ1-1; 7 nucleotides match TRBD1. Germline assignment: CDR1 SQVTM and CDR2 ANQGSEA. With 2 bases clipped from V and 3 bases from J, the junction kept 3 bases outside the gene matches. The CDR3 is made up of 13 amino acids. Based on the CDR3 plus reference TRBV29-1 and TRBJ1-1, the full variable domain is SAVISQKPSRDICQRGTSLTIQCQVDSQVTMMFWYRQQPGQSLTLIATANQGSEATYESGFVIDKFPISRPNLTFSTLTVSNMSPEDSSIYLCSVERQGDTEAFFGQGTRLTVV.

The chain is built from TRBV5-4 and TRBJ2-7; D is possibly TRBD1 (6 bases). With 4 bases removed from V and 5 bases from J, the gap between germline ends came to 16 bases. This CDR3 has 14 amino acids. Germline assignment: CDR1 SGHNT and CDR2 YYREEE (reference sequence). The CDR3 here is CASSPTGTFDEQYF. The CDR3 DNA reads as TGTGCCAGCAGCCCAACAGGGACCTTCGACGAGCAGTACTTC.

The chain has TRBV7-2 and TRBJ2-5; D may be TRBD2 (6 bases). Germline CDR1 SGHTA, CDR2 FQGNSA. V was shortened by 1 base and J by 5 bases, with 14 bases between the two germline ends. This CDR3 spans 15 amino acids. The CDR3 spells CASSLGLAMGETQYF. The CDR3 bases are TGTGCCAGCAGCTTAGGGCTAGCGATGGGGGAGACCCAGTACTTC.

This CDR3 reads CASSLGDQETQYF. DNA of the CDR3: TGTGCCAGCAGCTTAGGGGATCAAGAGACCCAGTACTTC. The chain uses TRBV5-6 and TRBJ2-5; perhaps TRBD1 as D (5 bases). CDR1 and CDR2 from the germline V gene are SGHDT and YYEEEE. Trimming stripped 2 bases from V and 2 bases from J, with 7 bases between. There are 13 residues in the CDR3.